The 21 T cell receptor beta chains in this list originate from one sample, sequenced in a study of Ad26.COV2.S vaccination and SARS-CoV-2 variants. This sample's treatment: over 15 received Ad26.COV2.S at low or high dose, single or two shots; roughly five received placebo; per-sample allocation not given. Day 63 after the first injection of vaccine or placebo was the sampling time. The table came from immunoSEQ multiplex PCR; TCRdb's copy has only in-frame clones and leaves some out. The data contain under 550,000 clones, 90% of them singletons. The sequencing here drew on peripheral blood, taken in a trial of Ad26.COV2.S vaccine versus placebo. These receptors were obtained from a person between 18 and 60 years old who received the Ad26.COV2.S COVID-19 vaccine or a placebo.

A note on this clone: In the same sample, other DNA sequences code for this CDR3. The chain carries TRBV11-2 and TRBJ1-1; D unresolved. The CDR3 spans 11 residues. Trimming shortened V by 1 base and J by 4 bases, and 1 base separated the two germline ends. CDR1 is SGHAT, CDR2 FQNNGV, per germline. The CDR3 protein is CASSLVTEAFF. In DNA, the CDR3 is TGTGCCAGCAGCTTAGTCACTGAAGCTTTCTTT.

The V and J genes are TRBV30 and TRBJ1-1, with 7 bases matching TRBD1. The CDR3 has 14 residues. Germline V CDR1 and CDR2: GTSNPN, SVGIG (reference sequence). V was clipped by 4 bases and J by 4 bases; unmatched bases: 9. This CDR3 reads CAWNPGGMGTEAFF. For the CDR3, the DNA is TGTGCCTGGAACCCAGGGGGTATGGGCACTGAAGCTTTCTTT.

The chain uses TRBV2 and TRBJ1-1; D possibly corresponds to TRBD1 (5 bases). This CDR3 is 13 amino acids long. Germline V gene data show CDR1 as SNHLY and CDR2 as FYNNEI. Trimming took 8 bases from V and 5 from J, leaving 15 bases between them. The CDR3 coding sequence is TGTGCCAGCGGGGGGACGGATAAAACTGAAGCTTTCTTT. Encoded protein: CASGGTDKTEAFF. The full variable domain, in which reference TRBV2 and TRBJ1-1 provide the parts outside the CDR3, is EPEVTQTPSHQVTQMGQEVILRCVPISNHLYFYWYRQILGQKVEFLVSFYNNEISEKSEIFDDQFSVERPDGSNFTLKIRSTKLEDSAMYFCASGGTDKTEAFFGQGTRLTVV.

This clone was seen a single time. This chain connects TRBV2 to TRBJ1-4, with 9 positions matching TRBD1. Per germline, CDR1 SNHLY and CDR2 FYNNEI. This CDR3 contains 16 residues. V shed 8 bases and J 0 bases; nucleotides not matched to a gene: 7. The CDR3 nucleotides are TGTGCCAGCCGGACAGGGGCGCACTCAACTAATGAAAAACTGTTTTTT. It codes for CASRTGAHSTNEKLFF.

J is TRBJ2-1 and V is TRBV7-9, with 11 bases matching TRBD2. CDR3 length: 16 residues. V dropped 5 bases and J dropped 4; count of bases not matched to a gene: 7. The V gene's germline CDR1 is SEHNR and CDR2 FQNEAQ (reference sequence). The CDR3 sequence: CASSPKLAGVYNEQFF. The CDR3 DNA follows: TGTGCCAGCAGCCCGAAACTAGCGGGAGTGTACAATGAGCAGTTCTTC.

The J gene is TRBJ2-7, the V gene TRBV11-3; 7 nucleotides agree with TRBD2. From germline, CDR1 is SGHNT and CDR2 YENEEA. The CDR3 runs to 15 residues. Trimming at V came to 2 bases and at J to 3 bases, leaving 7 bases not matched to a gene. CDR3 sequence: CASSLRGGRGYEQYF. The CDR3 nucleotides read TGTGCCAGCAGCTTAAGGGGCGGGAGAGGCTACGAGCAGTACTTC.

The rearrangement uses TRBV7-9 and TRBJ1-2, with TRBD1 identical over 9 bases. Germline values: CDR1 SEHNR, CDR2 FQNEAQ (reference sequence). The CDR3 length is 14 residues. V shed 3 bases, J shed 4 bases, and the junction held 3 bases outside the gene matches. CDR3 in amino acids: CASSFRTGAYGYTF. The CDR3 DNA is TGTGCCAGCAGCTTTCGGACAGGGGCCTATGGCTACACCTTC. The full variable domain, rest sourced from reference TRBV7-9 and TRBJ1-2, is DTGVSQNPRHKITKRGQNVTFRCDPISEHNRLYWYRQTLGQGPEFLTYFQNEAQLEKSRLLSDRFSAERPKGSFSTLEIQRTEQGDSAMYLCASSFRTGAYGYTFGSGTRLTVV.

CDR3 coding DNA: TGTGCCAGCAGTTACTCCAGGGTCTACGAGCAGTACTTC. Amino acids: CASSYSRVYEQYF. This chain uses TRBV6-6 with TRBJ2-7; D is perhaps TRBD1 (5 bases). The length of the CDR3 is 13 residues. Trimming stripped 0 bases from V and 3 bases from J, with 6 bases between. Germline CDR1 is MNHNY and CDR2 is SVGAGI (reference sequence).

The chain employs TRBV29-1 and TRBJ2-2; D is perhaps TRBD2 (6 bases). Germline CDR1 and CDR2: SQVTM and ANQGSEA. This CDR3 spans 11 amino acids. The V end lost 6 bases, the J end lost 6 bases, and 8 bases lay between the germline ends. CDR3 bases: TGCAGCGTGCAGCGGGCCGGGGAGCTGTTTTTT. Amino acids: CSVQRAGELFF.

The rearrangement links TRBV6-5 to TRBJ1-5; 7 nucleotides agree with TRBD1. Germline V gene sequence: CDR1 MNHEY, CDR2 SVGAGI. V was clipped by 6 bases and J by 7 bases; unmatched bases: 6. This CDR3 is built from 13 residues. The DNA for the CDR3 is TGTGCCAGCAGCGCAGACAGGGCACAGCCCCAGCATTTT. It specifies CASSADRAQPQHF.

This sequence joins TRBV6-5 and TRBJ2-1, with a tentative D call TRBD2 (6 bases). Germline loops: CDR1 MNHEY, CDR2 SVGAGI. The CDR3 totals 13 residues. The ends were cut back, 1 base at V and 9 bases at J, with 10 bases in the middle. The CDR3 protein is CASSYLLGSEQFF. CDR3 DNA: TGTGCCAGCAGTTACTTGCTCGGGAGTGAGCAGTTCTTC.

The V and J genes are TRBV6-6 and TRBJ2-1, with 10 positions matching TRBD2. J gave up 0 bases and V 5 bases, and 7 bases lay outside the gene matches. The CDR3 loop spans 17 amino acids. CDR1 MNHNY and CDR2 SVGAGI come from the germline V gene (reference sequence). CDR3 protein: CASSQTTSGYSYNEQFF. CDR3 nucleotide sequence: TGTGCCAGCAGTCAAACGACTAGCGGGTACTCCTACAATGAGCAGTTCTTC.

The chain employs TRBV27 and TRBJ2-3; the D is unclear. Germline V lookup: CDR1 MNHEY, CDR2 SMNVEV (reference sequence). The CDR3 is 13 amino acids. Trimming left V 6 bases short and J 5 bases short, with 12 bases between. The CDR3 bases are TGTGCCAGCAGCCGACGCGATGGAGATACGCAGTATTTT. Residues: CASSRRDGDTQYF.

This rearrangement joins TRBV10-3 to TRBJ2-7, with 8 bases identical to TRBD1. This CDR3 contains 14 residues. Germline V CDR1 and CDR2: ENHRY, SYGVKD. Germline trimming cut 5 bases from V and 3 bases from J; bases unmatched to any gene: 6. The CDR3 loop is CAISPGGHFYEQYF. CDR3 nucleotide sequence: TGTGCCATCAGTCCAGGGGGCCACTTCTACGAGCAGTACTTC.

CDR3 region: CASSLGGALHTDTQYF. CDR3 sequence (DNA): TGTGCCAGCAGCTTAGGTGGGGCCCTCCACACAGATACGCAGTATTTT. The chain has TRBV7-2 and TRBJ2-3, with a weak D call TRBD1 (5 bases). This CDR3 spans 16 amino acids. V was trimmed by 1 base and J by 2 bases, leaving 13 bases between them. CDR1 SGHTA and CDR2 FQGNSA come from the germline V gene.

The CDR3 DNA follows: TGTGCCAGCAGTCTGACCGGGAGCTATGGCTACACCTTC. This codes for CASSLTGSYGYTF. The chain carries TRBV25-1 and TRBJ1-2; no clear D. The V end lost 5 bases, the J end lost 4 bases, and 11 bases lay between the germline ends. Germline CDR1 is MGHDK and CDR2 is SYGVNS. The CDR3 runs to 13 residues.

The CDR3 loop is CASSLAGGYSNQPQHF. In nucleotides, the CDR3 is TGTGCCAGCAGCTTAGCAGGGGGCTATAGCAATCAGCCCCAGCATTTT. This sequence joins TRBV7-2 and TRBJ1-5; TRBD1 agrees at 7 bases. V lost 0 bases to trimming and J lost 0 bases; unmatched junction nucleotides: 2. The CDR3 is 16 amino acids. The germline V gene has CDR1 SGHTA and CDR2 FQGNSA.

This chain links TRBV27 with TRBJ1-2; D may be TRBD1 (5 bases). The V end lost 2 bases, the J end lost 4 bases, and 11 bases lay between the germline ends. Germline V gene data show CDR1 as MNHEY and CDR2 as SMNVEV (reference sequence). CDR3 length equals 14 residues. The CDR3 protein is CASSLAFDSYGYTF. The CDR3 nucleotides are TGTGCCAGCAGTTTAGCGTTTGACAGCTATGGCTACACCTTC.

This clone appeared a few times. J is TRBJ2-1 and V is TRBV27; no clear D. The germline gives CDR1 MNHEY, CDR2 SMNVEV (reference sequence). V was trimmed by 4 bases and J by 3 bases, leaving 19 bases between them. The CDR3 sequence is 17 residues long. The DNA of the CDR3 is TGTGCCAGCAGTTCCCTCGGGCAACCAAGTTTCTACAATGAGCAGTTCTTC. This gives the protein CASSSLGQPSFYNEQFF.

The CDR3 region has the DNA TGTGCCAGCAGCTTACTGCGGGAGAGGGATGAGACCCAGTACTTC. Encoded protein: CASSLLRERDETQYF. The gene calls are TRBV7-9 and TRBJ2-5; TRBD2 matches 7 bases. Unmatched junction bases numbered 8, after V lost 2 bases and J lost 5 bases. The V gene's germline CDR1 is SEHNR and CDR2 FQNEAQ (reference sequence). This CDR3 is built from 15 residues. Drawing the rest from reference TRBV7-9 and TRBJ2-5, the complete variable domain is DTGVSQNPRHKITKRGQNVTFRCDPISEHNRLYWYRQTLGQGPEFLTYFQNEAQLEKSRLLSDRFSAERPKGSFSTLEIQRTEQGDSAMYLCASSLLRERDETQYFGPGTRLLVL.

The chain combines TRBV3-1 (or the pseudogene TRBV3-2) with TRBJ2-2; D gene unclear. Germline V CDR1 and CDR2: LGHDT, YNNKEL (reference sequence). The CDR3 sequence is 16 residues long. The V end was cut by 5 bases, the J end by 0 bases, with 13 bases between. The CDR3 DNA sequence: TGTGCCAGCAGCGATGAGTGGGCCCCGAACACCGGGGAGCTGTTTTTT. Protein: CASSDEWAPNTGELFF.